This is a list of T cell receptor beta chains from one sample in a study of blood T cell repertoires in COVID-19. Generated by immunoSEQ multiplex PCR, the TCRdb table keeps only in-frame clones and is missing some. The sample lists about 250,000 clones; approximately 88% were seen once. The sample consisted of peripheral blood. These receptors all stem from a woman younger than 45 with COVID-19, enrolled during active disease. Each CDR3 is given with its conserved first and last residue. The D gene is left open where the match is weak. The size of a clone is reported for some rows only, either as once, few or many, or as a class for expanded clones.

v_gene	j_gene	d_gene	abundance	CDR3nt	CDR3aa
TRBV11-3	TRBJ2-3	TRBD1	.	TGTGCCAGCAGCCGAGGGGGCGACAGGGCAGATACGCAGTATTTT	CASSRGGDRADTQYF
TRBV6-5	TRBJ1-1	.	.	TGTGCCAGCAGGACCCAGGGTTTCACTGAAGCTTTCTTT	CASRTQGFTEAFF
TRBV7-6	TRBJ1-3	.	.	TGTGCCAGCAGCCCACCCGGGCAGGGCGCGAACACCATATATTTT	CASSPPGQGANTIYF
TRBV5-1	TRBJ1-5	.	.	TGCGCCAGCAGCTCTGGGCCAGGAAGTCAGCCCCAGCATTTT	CASSSGPGSQPQHF
TRBV5-1	TRBJ1-2	TRBD1	.	TGCGCCATAACCGGGACAGGGATGGGTTATGGCTACACCTTC	CAITGTGMGYGYTF
TRBV5-1	TRBJ2-3	TRBD2	.	TGCGCCAGCAAACTAGCGGGGGGGCTCACAGATACGCAGTATTTT	CASKLAGGLTDTQYF
TRBV6-5	TRBJ1-2	.	.	TGTGCCAGCAGTCCGGGGATCTCGAACTATGGCTACACCTTC	CASSPGISNYGYTF
TRBV7-2	TRBJ2-1	.	few	TGTGCCAGCAGCGTAGTCCGGGAGAGGGAGCAGTTCTTC	CASSVVREREQFF
TRBV3-1/TRBV3-2	TRBJ2-1	.	.	TGTGCCAGCAGCCAAAATAGCGGCAATGAGCAGTTCTTC	CASSQNSGNEQFF
TRBV19	TRBJ1-1	.	.	TGTGCCAGTAGCCCCAGCGGGGCCGGTACTGAAGCTTTCTTT	CASSPSGAGTEAFF
TRBV5-4	TRBJ2-1	TRBD1	.	TGTGCCAGCAGCGGCCGGGACAGGGGGGTTGAGCAGTTCTTC	CASSGRDRGVEQFF
TRBV2	TRBJ1-1	TRBD1	.	TGTGCCAGCAGCGACAGGGGGAACACTGAAGCTTTCTTT	CASSDRGNTEAFF
TRBV6-2/TRBV6-3	TRBJ2-5	.	.	TGTGCCAGCAGTCGGGACAACCAAGAGACCCAGTACTTC	CASSRDNQETQYF
TRBV10-3	TRBJ1-2	TRBD1	.	TGTGCCATCAGTGACGACAGGGTCTATGGCTACACCTTC	CAISDDRVYGYTF
TRBV5-5	TRBJ2-5	.	.	TGTGCCAGCGCCACTTGGGGGGGGCTAGGGGAGACCCAGTACTTC	CASATWGGLGETQYF
TRBV4-3	TRBJ2-1	TRBD2	.	TGCGCCAGCAGCCAAGAGGGACTAGCGGGGGGCGATGAGCAGTTCTTC	CASSQEGLAGGDEQFF
TRBV5-1	TRBJ1-3	.	.	TGCGCCAGCAGGGAGCCTTCTGGAAACACCATATATTTT	CASREPSGNTIYF
TRBV27	TRBJ2-1	.	once	TGTGCCAGCTCCCCGTGGGAGCCACACAATGAGCAGTTCTTC	CASSPWEPHNEQFF
TRBV12-5	TRBJ2-1	TRBD1	.	TGTGCTAGTGGTTTGGCTACAGGGGGCCTGTACAATGAGCAGTTCTTC	CASGLATGGLYNEQFF
TRBV18	TRBJ2-7	TRBD1	.	TGTGCCAGCTCGTCGGGGACAGGGGGCACCTACGAGCAGTACTTC	CASSSGTGGTYEQYF
TRBV7-9	TRBJ1-2	TRBD1	.	TGTGCCAGCAGCTTTCTAGGGGGCACCGGTAGTGGCTACACCTTC	CASSFLGGTGSGYTF
TRBV27	TRBJ2-1	.	.	TGTGCCAGCAGTTTATCGGGGCTAGACTCCTACAATGAGCAGTTCTTC	CASSLSGLDSYNEQFF
TRBV4-1	TRBJ2-2	TRBD2	.	TGCGCCAGCAGCCAATCCCCGAAACCTAGCGGGAGGGCCGGGGAGCTGTTTTTT	CASSQSPKPSGRAGELFF
TRBV9	TRBJ2-3	.	.	TGTGCCAGCGGGAGCGTGGGGAGCACAGATACGCAGTATTTT	CASGSVGSTDTQYF
TRBV27	TRBJ1-1	.	.	TGTGCCAGCAGTTCCCACACACGAAACACTGAAGCTTTCTTT	CASSSHTRNTEAFF
TRBV27	TRBJ2-5	.	.	TGTGCCAGCAGTTTATCGAGGCAGATACAAGAGACCCAGTACTTC	CASSLSRQIQETQYF
TRBV9	TRBJ2-1	.	.	TGTGCCAGCAGCGTATATTCGGGGGTCTCCTACAATGAGCAGTTCTTC	CASSVYSGVSYNEQFF
TRBV10-2	TRBJ2-5	.	.	TGCGCCAGTCGGGTGGGGCGAGAGACCCAGTACTTC	CASRVGRETQYF
TRBV6-2/TRBV6-3	TRBJ2-1	TRBD2	.	TGTGCCAGCAGTTATGATAGATTCCGGGACTACTCCTACAATGAGCAGTTCTTC	CASSYDRFRDYSYNEQFF
TRBV30	TRBJ2-2	TRBD2	.	TGTGCCTGGAAACTAGCGGGAGGGGCCGGGGAGCTGTTTTTT	CAWKLAGGAGELFF
TRBV19	TRBJ2-5	TRBD2	.	TGTGCCAGTAGTATGATAGCGGGAGGGAGGACCCAGTACTTC	CASSMIAGGRTQYF
TRBV27	TRBJ1-2	TRBD1	.	TGTGCCAGCAGTTTGCGGGGACAGGGCCCTAACTATGGCTACACCTTC	CASSLRGQGPNYGYTF
TRBV28	TRBJ2-7	TRBD1	once	TGTGCCAGCAGTCCCCTCCTTGAGCAGGGGGCTGACGAGCAGTACTTC	CASSPLLEQGADEQYF
TRBV3-1/TRBV3-2	TRBJ2-3	.	.	TGTGCCAGCAGCCTCTCGGTAGATACGCAGTATTTT	CASSLSVDTQYF
TRBV3-1/TRBV3-2	TRBJ2-7	TRBD2	few	TGTGCCAGCAGCCCGTTCGCTAGCGGCTACGAGCAGTACTTC	CASSPFASGYEQYF
TRBV4-1	TRBJ1-6	.	.	TGCGCCAGCAGCCAACTCGACATGGGTTTCTCCTATAATTCACCCCTCCACTTT	CASSQLDMGFSYNSPLHF
TRBV4-3	TRBJ1-2	.	.	TGCGCCAGCAGCCAAGATCCGCGAGGGTTCGTGAGCGACTATGGCTACACCTTC	CASSQDPRGFVSDYGYTF
TRBV19	TRBJ2-1	TRBD1	.	TGTGCCAGTACGGGACAGGGGGCAAATGAGCAGTTCTTC	CASTGQGANEQFF
TRBV12-5	TRBJ1-1	TRBD1	.	TGTGCTAGTGGTTTGGACAGGGGTAGTAGGGCTTTCTTT	CASGLDRGSRAFF
TRBV27	TRBJ1-1	TRBD1	.	TGTGCCAGCAGGCGGGACAGTGCAGCTTTCTTT	CASRRDSAAFF
TRBV6-2/TRBV6-3	TRBJ2-3	TRBD1	.	TGTGCCAGCAGTTACTCGGGGCAGGGGGCTACAGATACGCAGTATTTT	CASSYSGQGATDTQYF
TRBV6-5	TRBJ2-1	TRBD1	.	TGTGCCAGCAGTTCTCCGGGCAGGGGGTCTTACAATGAGCAGTTCTTC	CASSSPGRGSYNEQFF
TRBV7-2	TRBJ1-1	.	.	TGTGCCAGCAGCTTACAGGGTGACACTGAAGCTTTCTTT	CASSLQGDTEAFF
TRBV10-1	TRBJ2-3	TRBD2	.	TGCGCCAGCAGTGTTACTAGCGGGAGCACAGATACGCAGTATTTT	CASSVTSGSTDTQYF
TRBV2	TRBJ2-7	TRBD2	.	TGTGCCAGCAGGACTAGCGGCGTTCTCTACGAGCAGTACTTC	CASRTSGVLYEQYF
TRBV5-1	TRBJ1-5	.	.	TGCGCCAGCAGCTTGGGGTCAGGGGGCAATCAGCCCCAGCATTTT	CASSLGSGGNQPQHF
TRBV5-1	TRBJ2-2	TRBD1	.	TGCGCCAGCAGCTATATAACAGGGGACACCGGGGAGCTGTTTTTT	CASSYITGDTGELFF
TRBV11-2	TRBJ2-1	TRBD1	.	TGTGCCAGCAGCTGGGAGACAGGGGGACCCTACAATGAGCAGTTCTTC	CASSWETGGPYNEQFF
TRBV4-2	TRBJ2-7	TRBD2	.	TGTGCCAGCAGCCAAGCGGATAGGCTAGCGGCTACCTACGAGCAGTACTTC	CASSQADRLAATYEQYF
TRBV7-8	TRBJ2-3	TRBD2	few	TGTGCCAGCAGCCCAGAGAGCGGGAGGTCGGATTTT	CASSPESGRSDF